Sequencing of this T cell receptor (beta chain) was carried out in a study of T-cell memory formation after mild COVID-19. Overall study results and limits: That cross-reactive memory joined was suggested by some responding clones appearing in pre-infection memory.

TCRdb fed the 5' RACE reads into MiXCR, producing one record per CDR3 protein. The top ten hold 0.8% to 1% of the sample, which has tens of thousands of distinct CDR3 sequences, approximately 6.5% seen once. At least ten counts were recorded for this clonotype. Its antigen is still unknown. Germline V lookup: CDR1 KGHSH, CDR2 LQKENI. This CDR3 has 14 residues. Trimming cost V 7 bases and J 0 bases, with 11 bases left between them. The specimen sequenced was PBMCs or a T cell subset sorted from them (not recorded which). The chain recombines TRBV18 with TRBJ2-3; D uncertain. The sequence was collected from an adult who had mild COVID-19 (a few samples of this study predate the infection). Cell type and time point are not known. CDR3 nucleotides: TGTGCCAGCTTCATCGGGTTAAGCACAGATACGCAGTATTTT. Encoded protein: CASFIGLSTDTQYF.